The TCR beta chain under discussion was sequenced for a study of T-cell memory formation after mild COVID-19. Study-level points and caveats: Within pre-infection memory, some responding clones were found, suggesting cross-reactive memory joined. Contracting CD4+ clones sat mainly in CM and EM; CD8+ in EMRA.

Barcoded TCR alpha and TCR beta cDNA libraries with UMIs came from 5'RACE using constant-segment primers. MiXCR, run by TCRdb on the 5' RACE reads, gives a single entry per CDR3 protein. Of some 200,000 distinct CDR3 sequences in the sample, around a fifth were seen once. Concerning this clonotype: Antigen: not known.

Trimming stripped 1 base from V and 4 bases from J, with 13 bases between. The germline V gene encodes CDR1 ENHRY and CDR2 SYGVKD. The CDR3 covers 15 residues. What was sequenced was PBMCs or a T cell subset sorted from them (not recorded which). This chain links TRBV10-3 with TRBJ1-2; unclear D gene. This TCR was sampled from an adult woman who had mild COVID-19 (a few samples of this study predate the infection). Cell type and time point are not known. This chain's CDR3 is CAISEWEGGGYGYTF. CDR3 bases: TGTGCCATCAGTGAGTGGGAGGGCGGCGGCTATGGCTACACCTTC.